This T cell receptor beta chain was identified during a study of CXCR3-negative and CXCR3-positive naive CD8 T cells. Findings and caveats of the study: Cryopreserved cells partially lost CXCR3 expression, and fresh PBMCs were used in most assays. Comparably high diversity marked both naive subsets, whereas memory CD8+ cells had much lower diversity. Naive CXCR3-positive cells had TRB CDR3s more hydrophobic than those of CXCR3-negative naive cells. Memory cells differed in TRBV-TRBJ usage, but naive CXCR3-negative and CXCR3-positive cells had similar usage.

Germline V gene sequence: CDR1 DFQATT, CDR2 SNEGSKA (reference sequence). This CDR3 region has 12 residues. Comment on this clonotype: Its specificity is not known.

A CD45RO-CCR7+CD27+CD95- profile was what naive CD8+ T cells displayed. All TRB cDNA libraries came from 5' RACE performed with UMI labels. Using the 5' RACE reads, TCRdb records one entry per CDR3 protein without DNA. Found here are 140,000 to 150,000 distinct CDR3 sequences; the top ten clones hold roughly 0.27%. The chain joins TRBV20-1 to TRBJ2-7; the TCRdb call, TRBD1, lacks DNA for checking. The sequence came from a human donor in good health. Some clones in this sample may be carry-over from other donors' samples. Sequenced: naive CXCR3+ CD8+ T cells from blood. Sample subset: CD45RO-CCR7+CD27+CD95- naive CD8+ T cells expressing CXCR3 (TNR3+). The CDR3 loop reads CSARPQGWEQYF.